This T cell receptor beta chain was profiled in a study of blood T cell repertoires in COVID-19. For the study at large: Spain, Italy and the United States supplied samples that represented acute and convalescent COVID-19. PBMCs, B-cell-depleted T cells, or T cells were the source of the cDNA or gDNA that made up the material.

Source study methods: From reference gene primer amplification, estimates of nucleated cell counts were derived. Sequencing used immunoSEQ multiplex PCR; TCRdb keeps in-frame clones, though not all of them. That table supplies the V and J calls and clone size; D and trimming were determined from the DNA. The table lists 150,000 or so clones, 75% to 90% of them singletons. The CDR3 runs to 13 residues. Trimming took off 6 bases at V and 8 bases at J, with 16 bases between the two ends. CDR1 and CDR2 (germline): MNHEY, SVGEGT. This chain connects TRBV6-2 or TRBV6-3 to TRBJ1-2; no clear D gene. This sequence was found in a human donor in a cohort sampled during active COVID-19. Sequencing used peripheral blood. This CDR3 is CASSSRGPGGYTF. CDR3 sequence (DNA): TGTGCCAGCAGCAGTCGTGGCCCCGGGGGCTACACCTTC.